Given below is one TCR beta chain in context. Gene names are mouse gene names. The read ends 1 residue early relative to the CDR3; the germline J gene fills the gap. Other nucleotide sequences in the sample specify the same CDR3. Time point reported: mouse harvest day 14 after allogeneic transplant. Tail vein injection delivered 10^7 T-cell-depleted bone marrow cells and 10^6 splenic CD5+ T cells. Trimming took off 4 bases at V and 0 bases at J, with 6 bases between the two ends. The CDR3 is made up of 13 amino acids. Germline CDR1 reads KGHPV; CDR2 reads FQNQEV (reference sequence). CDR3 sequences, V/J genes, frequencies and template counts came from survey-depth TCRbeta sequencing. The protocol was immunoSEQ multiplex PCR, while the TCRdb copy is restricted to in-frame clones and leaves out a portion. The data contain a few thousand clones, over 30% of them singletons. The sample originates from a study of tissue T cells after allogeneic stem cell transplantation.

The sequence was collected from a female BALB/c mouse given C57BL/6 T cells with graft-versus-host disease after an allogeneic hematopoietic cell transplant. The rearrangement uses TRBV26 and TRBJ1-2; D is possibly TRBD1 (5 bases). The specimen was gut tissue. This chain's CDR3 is CASSPTANSDYTF. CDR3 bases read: TGTGCCAGCAGTCCGACAGCAAACTCCGACTACACC.